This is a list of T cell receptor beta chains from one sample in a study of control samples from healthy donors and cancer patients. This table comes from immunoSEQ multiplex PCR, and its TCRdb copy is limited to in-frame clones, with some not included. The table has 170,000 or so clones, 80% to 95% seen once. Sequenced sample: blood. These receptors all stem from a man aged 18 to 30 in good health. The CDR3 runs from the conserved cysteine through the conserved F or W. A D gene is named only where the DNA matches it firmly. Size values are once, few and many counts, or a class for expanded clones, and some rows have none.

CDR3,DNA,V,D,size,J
CASSEEGDLLF,TGTGCCAGCAGTGAAGAGGGGGACCTGCTCTTC,TRBV2,-,-,TRBJ2-1
CATQGASVTEAFF,TGTGCTACACAGGGGGCGAGCGTCACTGAAGCTTTCTTT,TRBV12-5,TRBD1,-,TRBJ1-1
CASSDRVYGYTF,TGTGCCAGCAGTGACAGGGTGTATGGCTACACCTTC,TRBV6-1,-,-,TRBJ1-2
CASSRSTDTQYF,TGTGCCAGCAGTCGCAGCACAGATACGCAGTATTTT,TRBV28,-,few,TRBJ2-3
CASSLGDSTDTQYF,TGCGCCAGCAGCCTGGGGGACTCAACAGATACGCAGTATTTT,TRBV5-1,-,-,TRBJ2-3
CASSPSMVSDGYTF,TGTGCCAGCTCCCCCTCAATGGTGTCGGATGGCTACACCTTC,TRBV18,-,-,TRBJ1-2
CASSIKSGYLDEKLFF,TGTGCCAGTAGCATTAAATCCGGATATCTAGATGAAAAACTGTTTTTT,TRBV19,-,-,TRBJ1-4
CASSWGGSSYEQYF,TGTGCCAGCTCATGGGGTGGGAGCTCCTACGAGCAGTACTTC,TRBV18,-,-,TRBJ2-7
CASSPSGGRGTDTQYF,TGCGCCAGCAGCCCGTCCGGGGGGCGCGGCACAGATACGCAGTATTTT,TRBV5-1,-,-,TRBJ2-3
CASSPEINQPQHF,TGCGCCAGCAGTCCCGAGATAAATCAGCCCCAGCATTTT,TRBV5-1,-,few,TRBJ1-5
CASSLGGRHQPQHF,TGTGCCAGCAGCTTAGGGGGCAGGCATCAGCCCCAGCATTTT,TRBV7-2,-,-,TRBJ1-5
CSASDNEQFF,TGCAGTGCTAGTGACAATGAGCAGTTCTTC,TRBV20-1,-,-,TRBJ2-1
CASSGGFYTEAFF,TGCGCCAGCAGCGGCGGCTTCTACACTGAAGCTTTCTTT,TRBV5-1,-,-,TRBJ1-1
CASSQVHGSGANVLTF,TGTGCCAGCAGCCAAGTTCACGGCTCTGGGGCCAACGTCCTGACTTTC,TRBV3-1/TRBV3-2,-,-,TRBJ2-6
CASSMLAGSAKTQYF,TGTGCCAGTAGTATGCTAGCGGGGTCTGCGAAGACCCAGTACTTC,TRBV19,TRBD2,-,TRBJ2-5
CASSRGGKNYGYTF,TGCGCCAGCAGTCGGGGAGGAAAAAACTATGGCTACACCTTC,TRBV23-1,-,-,TRBJ1-2
CSATEGDQPQHF,TGCAGCGCGACAGAGGGAGATCAGCCCCAGCATTTT,TRBV29-1,-,-,TRBJ1-5
CATSDRHRATDTQYF,TGTGCCACCAGTGACAGACACAGGGCCACAGATACGCAGTATTTT,TRBV24-1,-,-,TRBJ2-3
CASSSPWQEDNYGYTF,TGTGCCAGTAGTAGCCCCTGGCAGGAAGATAACTATGGCTACACCTTC,TRBV19,-,-,TRBJ1-2
CASGRFKETQYF,TGTGCTAGTGGTAGGTTCAAAGAGACCCAGTACTTC,TRBV12-5,-,-,TRBJ2-5
CASSIVYTSATYEQYF,TGTGCCAGTAGTATAGTTTATACTAGCGCGACCTACGAGCAGTACTTC,TRBV19,TRBD2,-,TRBJ2-7
CASSPGTERGELFF,TGTGCCAGCAGCCCCGGGACAGAGAGAGGGGAGCTGTTTTTT,TRBV5-4,TRBD1,-,TRBJ2-2
CASSSSDRAEQYF,TGTGCCAGCAGTTCCTCGGACAGGGCAGAGCAGTACTTC,TRBV27,TRBD1,-,TRBJ2-7
CSVEDRKGTRGYTF,TGCAGCGTTGAAGATCGTAAAGGGACGCGGGGCTACACCTTC,TRBV29-1,-,-,TRBJ1-2
CASSEMRPGDQPQHF,TGTGCCAGCAGTGAGATGCGGCCAGGGGATCAGCCCCAGCATTTT,TRBV6-1,-,-,TRBJ1-5
CASSIWGNEQFF,TGTGCCAGTAGTATATGGGGCAATGAGCAGTTCTTC,TRBV19,-,-,TRBJ2-1
CASSVSGQGPGNTIYF,TGTGCCAGCAGCGTTTCGGGACAGGGACCTGGAAACACCATATATTTT,TRBV9,TRBD1,-,TRBJ1-3
CAHGTPARATNEKLFF,TGTGCCCACGGGACGCCGGCGAGGGCAACTAATGAAAAACTGTTTTTT,TRBV27,-,-,TRBJ1-4
CATSRLSNTGELFF,TGTGCCACCAGCCGGCTATCGAACACCGGGGAGCTGTTTTTT,TRBV6-2/TRBV6-3,-,-,TRBJ2-2
CASSPSPDFGNTIYF,TGTGCCAGCTCACCAAGTCCGGACTTTGGAAACACCATATATTTT,TRBV18,-,-,TRBJ1-3
CSAKGLAGGHF,TGCAGTGCAAAGGGACTAGCGGGGGGGCACTTC,TRBV20-1,TRBD2,-,TRBJ2-5
CASSLRHRGTDTQYF,TGTGCCAGCAGTCTCCGGCATCGAGGTACAGATACGCAGTATTTT,TRBV21-1,-,-,TRBJ2-3
CATSRGQGPNTGELFF,TGTGCCACCAGCAGAGGTCAGGGGCCGAACACCGGGGAGCTGTTTTTT,TRBV15,-,-,TRBJ2-2
CASSEGGGLRQYF,TGTGCCAGCAGTGAGGGAGGTGGGCTTCGGCAGTACTTC,TRBV2,-,-,TRBJ2-7
CASSLQGLSYNEQFF,TGTGCCAGCAGTTTGCAAGGTTTATCCTACAATGAGCAGTTCTTC,TRBV27,-,-,TRBJ2-1
CASSLGTGFGAKNIQYF,TGTGCCAGCAGCTTAGGCACAGGGTTCGGGGCCAAAAACATTCAGTACTTC,TRBV11-3,-,-,TRBJ2-4
CASSPKGDQETQYF,TGCGCCAGCAGCCCAAAGGGGGACCAAGAGACCCAGTACTTC,TRBV4-1,-,-,TRBJ2-5
CSARGISAYGYTF,TGCAGCGCCCGTGGTATCTCGGCTTATGGCTACACCTTC,TRBV29-1,-,-,TRBJ1-2
CASSGTGRLYGYTF,TGTGCCAGCAGCGGGACGGGACGGCTCTATGGCTACACCTTC,TRBV5-4,-,few,TRBJ1-2
CASSLLASSYNEQFF,TGTGCCAGCAGCTTATTAGCAAGCTCCTACAATGAGCAGTTCTTC,TRBV7-8,-,-,TRBJ2-1
CASSLRRSPLHF,TGTGCCAGCAGTTTACGGCGCTCACCCCTCCACTTT,TRBV27,-,-,TRBJ1-6
CASSQVSTDTQYF,TGTGCCAGCAGCCAAGTTAGCACAGATACGCAGTATTTT,TRBV3-1/TRBV3-2,-,-,TRBJ2-3
CASSVAGLAGGQGDTQYF,TGTGCCAGCAGCGTAGCAGGACTAGCGGGGGGGCAGGGAGATACGCAGTATTTT,TRBV9,TRBD2,-,TRBJ2-3
CASSLEGLRANVLTF,TGTGCCAGCAGCTTAGAAGGACTGAGGGCCAACGTCCTGACTTTC,TRBV5-5,-,once,TRBJ2-6
CASSAEGDSNQPQHF,TGTGCCAGCAGTGCTGAAGGGGATAGCAATCAGCCCCAGCATTTT,TRBV2,-,-,TRBJ1-5
CASSLFLNEKLFF,TGTGCCAGCAGTTTATTCCTTAATGAAAAACTGTTTTTT,TRBV28,-,-,TRBJ1-4
CASSLGVEETQYF,TGTGCCAGCAGCTTAGGGGTTGAAGAGACCCAGTACTTC,TRBV7-8,-,-,TRBJ2-5
CASSQDTGGNEQYF,TGTGCCAGCAGCCAAGATACAGGGGGAAACGAGCAGTACTTC,TRBV3-1/TRBV3-2,TRBD1,once,TRBJ2-7
CASSSPRGTGNEQFF,TGTGCCAGCAGCTCACCTCGGGGAACGGGCAATGAGCAGTTCTTC,TRBV11-2,-,-,TRBJ2-1
CATNENGAYEQYF,TGTGCCACTAACGAGAACGGAGCCTACGAGCAGTACTTC,TRBV28,-,-,TRBJ2-7
CASSLVGVKDTEAFF,TGTGCCAGCAGCTTAGTAGGGGTGAAGGACACTGAAGCTTTCTTT,TRBV7-8,-,-,TRBJ1-1
CASSLRQESGEQYF,TGTGCCAGCAGTTTGCGACAGGAATCTGGGGAGCAGTACTTC,TRBV27,-,-,TRBJ2-7
CASSIVSGTSEEQYF,TGTGCCAGTAGTATAGTCTCCGGGACTTCTGAGGAGCAGTACTTC,TRBV19,-,-,TRBJ2-7
CASSRRKGGYGYTF,TGCGCCAGCAGTCGGAGAAAAGGGGGCTATGGCTACACCTTC,TRBV23-1,-,-,TRBJ1-2